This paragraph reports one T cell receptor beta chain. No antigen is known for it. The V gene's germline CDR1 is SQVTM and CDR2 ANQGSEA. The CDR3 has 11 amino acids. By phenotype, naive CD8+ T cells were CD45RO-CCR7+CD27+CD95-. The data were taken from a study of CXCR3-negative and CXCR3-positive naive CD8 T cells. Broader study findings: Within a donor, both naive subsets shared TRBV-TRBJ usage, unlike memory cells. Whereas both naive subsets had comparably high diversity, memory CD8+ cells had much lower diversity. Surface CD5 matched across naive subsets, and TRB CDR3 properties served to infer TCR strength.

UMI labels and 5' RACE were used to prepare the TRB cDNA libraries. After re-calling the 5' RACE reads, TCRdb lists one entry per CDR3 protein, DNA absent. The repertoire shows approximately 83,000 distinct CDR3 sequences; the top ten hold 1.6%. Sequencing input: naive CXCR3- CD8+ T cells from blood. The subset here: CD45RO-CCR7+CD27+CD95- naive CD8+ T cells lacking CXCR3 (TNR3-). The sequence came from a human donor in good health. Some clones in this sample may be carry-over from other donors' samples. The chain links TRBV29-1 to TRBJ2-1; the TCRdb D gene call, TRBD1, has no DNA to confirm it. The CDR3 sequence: CTYGGNNEQFF.